These T cell receptor beta chains were read from a single sample in a study of post-analysis software for immune sequencing data. TCRdb analysed the PCR reads with MiXCR anew, one entry per CDR3 protein. The sample includes roughly 800,000 distinct CDR3 sequences, 35% to 55% of them seen just once. The specimen sequenced was blood. The source of these receptors is a girl aged 5 to 17 with multiple sclerosis. The CDR3 runs from the conserved cysteine through the conserved F or W. D genes are given only for firm matches. Clone size appears in some rows only: once, few, many, or a class for an expanded clone.

D gene,V gene,clone size,J gene,CDR3 protein,CDR3 DNA
.,TRBV12-3/TRBV12-4,few,TRBJ1-1,CASSLMGGETEAFF,TGTGCCAGCAGTTTAATGGGGGGAGAGACTGAAGCTTTCTTT
.,TRBV6-5,few,TRBJ1-2,CASTKGLGGYTF,TGTGCCAGCACTAAGGGGCTTGGTGGCTACACCTTC
.,TRBV7-8,.,TRBJ2-3,CASSLAPGDTQYF,TGTGCCAGCAGCTTAGCGCCCGGGGATACGCAGTATTTT
TRBD1,TRBV12-5,few,TRBJ2-7,CASGLVVTGEPYEQYF,TGTGCTAGTGGTTTGGTAGTTACAGGGGAGCCCTACGAGCAGTACTTC
TRBD2,TRBV10-3,.,TRBJ2-3,CAISPAGGGADTQYF,TGTGCCATCAGCCCAGCGGGAGGTGGCGCAGATACGCAGTATTTT
TRBD1,TRBV7-9,.,TRBJ2-6,CTSSLTGAGANVLTF,TGTACCAGCAGCCTGACAGGGGCTGGGGCCAACGTCCTGACTTTC
TRBD2,TRBV28,.,TRBJ2-5,CASSRARREMWETQYF,TGTGCCAGCAGCAGAGCCAGGCGGGAGATGTGGGAGACCCAGTACTTC
.,TRBV9,.,TRBJ1-1,CASSVSGRLNTEAFF,TGTGCCAGCAGCGTATCCGGACGGCTGAACACTGAAGCTTTCTTT
TRBD2,TRBV27,once,TRBJ2-7,CASRAGGRYEQYF,TGTGCCAGCAGAGCGGGAGGTCGCTACGAGCAGTACTTC
.,TRBV20-1,few,TRBJ2-1,CSAFRGASLDEQFF,TGCAGTGCTTTTAGAGGGGCTAGCCTCGATGAGCAGTTCTTC
.,TRBV7-2,few,TRBJ2-3,CASSLQGISDTQYF,TGTGCCAGCAGCTTACAGGGGATCTCAGATACGCAGTATTTT
TRBD1,TRBV12-3/TRBV12-4,.,TRBJ2-7,CASSWRQGLGQYF,TGTGCCAGCAGTTGGCGACAGGGTCTCGGGCAGTACTTC
.,TRBV7-9,few,TRBJ2-3,CASSLAQGSTGTQYF,TGTGCCAGCAGCTTAGCGCAGGGCTCAACGGGTACGCAGTATTTT
.,TRBV18,few,TRBJ1-5,CASSPIQGDQPQHF,TGTGCCAGCTCACCAATCCAGGGAGATCAGCCCCAGCATTTT
TRBD1,TRBV11-3,.,TRBJ1-1,CASSSYRGRGTEAFF,TGTGCCAGCAGCTCATACAGGGGCAGGGGCACTGAAGCTTTCTTT
TRBD1,TRBV15,few,TRBJ2-7,CATSRAGTGRYEQYF,TGTGCCACCAGCAGAGCGGGGACAGGGAGATACGAGCAGTACTTC
.,TRBV7-9,.,TRBJ2-3,CASSASGPFPDTQYF,TGTGCCAGCAGCGCTTCCGGGCCTTTCCCAGATACGCAGTATTTT
TRBD2,TRBV9,.,TRBJ2-1,CASRGGYSEQFF,TGTGCCAGCAGGGGGGGGTACAGTGAGCAGTTCTTC
.,TRBV10-3,few,TRBJ2-7,CAISERSGVHEQYF,TGTGCCATCAGTGAGAGGAGTGGGGTCCACGAGCAGTACTTC
.,TRBV6-5,.,TRBJ2-1,CASSYQLGVNEQFF,TGTGCCAGCAGTTACCAACTAGGCGTCAATGAGCAGTTCTTC
.,TRBV7-9,.,TRBJ1-1,CASSRGAGAFF,TGTGCCAGCAGCCGCGGGGCCGGGGCTTTCTTT
.,TRBV10-1,.,TRBJ2-6,CASISATLSGANVLTF,TGCGCCAGCATTTCGGCCACCCTTTCTGGGGCCAACGTCCTGACTTTC
TRBD1,TRBV5-1,.,TRBJ2-3,CASSDPTGGVGDTQYF,TGCGCCAGCAGCGACCCCACAGGGGGAGTTGGGGATACGCAGTATTTT
.,TRBV20-1,.,TRBJ2-1,CSAGPTGYNEQFF,TGCAGTGCAGGGCCTACGGGGTACAATGAGCAGTTCTTC
.,TRBV7-9,.,TRBJ2-1,CASSLIAALEQFF,TGTGCCAGCAGCTTAATCGCGGCCTTGGAGCAGTTCTTT
.,TRBV20-1,.,TRBJ1-1,CSARVPAGAEAFF,TGCAGTGCTAGGGTCCCCGCGGGGGCTGAAGCTTTCTTT
TRBD2,TRBV14,.,TRBJ2-7,CASSQGLVEEQYF,TGTGCCAGCAGCCAGGGACTAGTGGAGGAGCAGTACTTC
.,TRBV20-1,few,TRBJ1-1,CSVRTGLVEHTEAFF,TGCAGTGTTCGGACTGGGTTAGTCGAGCACACTGAAGCTTTCTTT
.,TRBV12-1,.,TRBJ2-1,CASSSRTFVWEQFF,TGTGCCAGCAGCTCCCGCACCTTTGTTTGGGAGCAGTTCTTC
.,TRBV10-3,.,TRBJ1-2,CAISESRGFNNYGYTF,TGTGCCATCAGTGAGTCGAGAGGGTTTAATAACTATGGCTACACCTTC
TRBD1,TRBV9,.,TRBJ1-1,CASSDRGLPNTEAFF,TGTGCCAGCAGCGACAGGGGGTTGCCGAACACTGAAGCTTTCTTT
.,TRBV7-2,.,TRBJ2-7,CASSSYGPNYEQYF,TGTGCCAGCAGCTCCTACGGACCTAACTACGAGCAGTACTTC
.,TRBV7-9,.,TRBJ2-5,CASSLYGTAQETQYF,TGTGCCAGCAGCTTATACGGGACTGCTCAAGAGACCCAGTACTTC
.,TRBV24-1,few,TRBJ2-5,CATSDLTETQYF,TGTGCCACCAGTGACCTAACGGAGACCCAGTACTTC
.,TRBV3-1,.,TRBJ2-7,CASSQDLQWRVKQYF,TGTGCCAGCAGCCAAGATCTCCAGTGGCGGGTTAAGCAGTACTTC
.,TRBV12-3/TRBV12-4,.,TRBJ1-2,CASSLGLWDYGYTF,TGTGCCAGCAGTTTAGGACTATGGGACTATGGCTACACCTTC
.,TRBV10-3,.,TRBJ1-2,CAISGVNDGYTF,TGTGCCATCAGTGGGGTCAATGATGGCTACACCTTC
TRBD1,TRBV4-2,.,TRBJ2-3,CASSQIQSTGLGTDTQYF,TGTGCCAGCAGCCAAATCCAATCGACAGGGCTCGGCACAGATACGCAGTATTTT
TRBD1,TRBV4-3,few,TRBJ2-1,CASSPGTGLANEQFF,TGCGCCAGCAGCCCCGGGACAGGGTTGGCCAATGAGCAGTTCTTC
.,TRBV27,.,TRBJ2-1,CASSFGGAGQFF,TGTGCCAGCAGTTTTGGTGGGGCGGGGCAGTTCTTC
.,TRBV24-1,.,TRBJ2-7,CATSDDRESQYF,TGTGCCACCAGTGATGATAGAGAGTCCCAGTACTTC
.,TRBV12-3/TRBV12-4,.,TRBJ2-7,CASRKASGGGYEQYF,TGTGCCAGCAGGAAGGCTAGCGGAGGGGGCTACGAGCAGTACTTC
.,TRBV20-1,.,TRBJ2-1,CSARDTGRGDEQFF,TGCAGTGCTAGAGATACCGGGAGAGGGGATGAGCAGTTCTTC
TRBD2,TRBV20-1,.,TRBJ2-7,CSAPGLAKYEQYF,TGCAGTGCCCCGGGACTAGCGAAGTACGAGCAGTACTTC
TRBD1,TRBV20-1,.,TRBJ2-7,CSATGDRTYEQYF,TGCAGTGCAACCGGGGACAGAACCTACGAGCAGTACTTC
.,TRBV27,few,TRBJ1-6,CASSRGRGGSPLHF,TGTGCCAGCAGTCGGGGAAGGGGTGGGTCACCCCTCCACTTT
TRBD1,TRBV20-1,.,TRBJ2-7,CSASSAGGTYEQYF,TGCAGTGCTAGTTCTGCAGGGGGTACCTACGAGCAGTACTTC
TRBD2,TRBV4-3,.,TRBJ2-3,CASSQGPSGSGTDTQYF,TGCGCCAGCAGCCAAGGTCCCAGCGGGAGCGGCACAGATACGCAGTATTTT
.,TRBV20-1,few,TRBJ2-7,CSAYWRGPYEQYF,TGCAGCGCCTACTGGCGGGGACCCTACGAGCAGTACTTC
.,TRBV5-1,once,TRBJ2-7,CASSLVYNEQYF,TGCGCCAGCAGCTTAGTCTACAATGAGCAGTACTTC
.,TRBV29-1,few,TRBJ2-3,CSFWGGLGDTQYF,TGCAGCTTCTGGGGGGGGCTGGGAGATACGCAGTATTTT
TRBD1,TRBV28,few,TRBJ2-7,CASSLWTGNEQYF,TGTGCCAGCAGTTTATGGACAGGGAACGAGCAGTACTTC